Here is one T cell receptor beta chain with its context. Its specificity is not known. Its ends do not fully match the called genes, so a read error is possible. Quantitative 5'-RACE with molecular barcodes produced the TCR beta libraries. One entry per CDR3 protein, called by TCRdb with MiXCR from the 5' RACE reads. Of approximately 440,000 distinct CDR3 sequences listed, more than 15% are singletons. The data belong to a study of CD8 T cells in ankylosing spondylitis. Study conclusions and caveats: Made up of 7 to 9 highly homologous variants, a TCR beta motif appeared characteristic of ankylosing spondylitis blood. Past studies reported some motif variants in reactive arthritis synovial fluid and blood.

Germline V CDR1 and CDR2: SEHNR, FQNEAQ (reference sequence). The CDR3 loop spans 16 amino acids. What was sequenced was blood, either unsorted or a sorted T cell fraction (not recorded which). The chain couples TRBV7-9 to TRBJ1-4; D call uncertain. This TCR was sampled from a male donor with ankylosing spondylitis. The CDR3 sequence is CASSLAIQSTNEKLFF. DNA of the CDR3: TGTGCCAGCAGCCTAGCCATACAGTCAACTAATGAAAAACTGTTTTTT.